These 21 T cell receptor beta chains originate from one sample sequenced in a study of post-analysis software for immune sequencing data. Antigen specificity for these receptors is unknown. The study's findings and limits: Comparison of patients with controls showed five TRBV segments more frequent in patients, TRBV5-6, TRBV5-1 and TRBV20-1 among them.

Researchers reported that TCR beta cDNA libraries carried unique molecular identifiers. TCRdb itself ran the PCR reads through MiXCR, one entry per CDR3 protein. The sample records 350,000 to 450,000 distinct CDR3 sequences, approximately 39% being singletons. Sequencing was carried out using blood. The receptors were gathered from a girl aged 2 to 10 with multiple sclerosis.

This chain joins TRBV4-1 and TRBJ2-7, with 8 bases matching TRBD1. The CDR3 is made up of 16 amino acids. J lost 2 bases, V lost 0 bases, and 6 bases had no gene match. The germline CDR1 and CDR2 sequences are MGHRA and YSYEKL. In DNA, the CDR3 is TGCGCCAGCAGCCAAGAAGGGTTGGACAGGGCCTACGAGCAGTACTTC. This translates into CASSQEGLDRAYEQYF.

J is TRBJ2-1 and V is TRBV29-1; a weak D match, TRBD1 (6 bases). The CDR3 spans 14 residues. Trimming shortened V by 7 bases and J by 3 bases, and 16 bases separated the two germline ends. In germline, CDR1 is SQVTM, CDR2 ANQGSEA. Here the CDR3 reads CSGNREPFYNEQFF. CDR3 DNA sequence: TGCAGCGGAAACAGGGAGCCCTTCTACAATGAGCAGTTCTTC.

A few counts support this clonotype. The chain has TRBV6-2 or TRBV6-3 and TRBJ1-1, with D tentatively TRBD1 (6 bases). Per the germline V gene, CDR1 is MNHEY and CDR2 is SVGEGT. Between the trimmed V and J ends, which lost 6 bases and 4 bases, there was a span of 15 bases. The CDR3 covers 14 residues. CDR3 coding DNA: TGTGCCAGCAGCGGAGGGGGGGATGGCACTGAAGCTTTCTTT. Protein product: CASSGGGDGTEAFF.

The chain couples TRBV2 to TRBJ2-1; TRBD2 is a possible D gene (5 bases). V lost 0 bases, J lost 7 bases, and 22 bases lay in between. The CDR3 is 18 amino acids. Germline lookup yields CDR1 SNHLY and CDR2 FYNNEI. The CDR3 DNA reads TGTGCCAGCAGTGAAGCGACTGAAGGTCCCCGGGAAGAAAATGAGCAGTTCTTC. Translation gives CASSEATEGPREENEQFF.

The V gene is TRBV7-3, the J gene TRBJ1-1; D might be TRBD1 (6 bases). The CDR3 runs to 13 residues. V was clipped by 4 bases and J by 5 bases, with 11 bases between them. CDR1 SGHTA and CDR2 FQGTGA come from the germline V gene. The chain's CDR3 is CASSSSGVTEAFF. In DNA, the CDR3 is TGTGCCAGCAGCTCGTCAGGGGTTACTGAAGCTTTCTTT.

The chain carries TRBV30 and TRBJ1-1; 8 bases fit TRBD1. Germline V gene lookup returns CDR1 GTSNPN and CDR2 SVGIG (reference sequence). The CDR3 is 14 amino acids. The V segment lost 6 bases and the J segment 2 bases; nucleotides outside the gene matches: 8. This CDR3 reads CACGQGASNTEAFF. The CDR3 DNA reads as TGTGCCTGTGGCCAGGGGGCGTCAAACACTGAAGCTTTCTTT.

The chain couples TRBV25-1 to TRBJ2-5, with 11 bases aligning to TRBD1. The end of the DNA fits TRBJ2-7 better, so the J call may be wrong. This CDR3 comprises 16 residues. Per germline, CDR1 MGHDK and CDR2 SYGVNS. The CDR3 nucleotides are TGTGCCAGCAGTCCCCAAGGTTGGGACAGGGGGAACGAGCAGTACTTC. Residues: CASSPQGWDRGNEQYF.

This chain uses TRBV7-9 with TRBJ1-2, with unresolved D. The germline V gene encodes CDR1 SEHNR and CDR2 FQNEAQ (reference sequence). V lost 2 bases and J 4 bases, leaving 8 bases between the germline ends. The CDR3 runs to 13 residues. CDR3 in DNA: TGTGCCAGCAGCTTAATTCCTCTCTATGGCTACACCTTC. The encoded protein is CASSLIPLYGYTF.

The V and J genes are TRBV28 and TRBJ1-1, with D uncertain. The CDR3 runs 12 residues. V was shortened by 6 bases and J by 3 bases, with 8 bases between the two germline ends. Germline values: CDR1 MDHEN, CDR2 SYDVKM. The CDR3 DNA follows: TGTGCCAGCAGGGTTGGGCACACTGAAGCTTTCTTT. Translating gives CASRVGHTEAFF.

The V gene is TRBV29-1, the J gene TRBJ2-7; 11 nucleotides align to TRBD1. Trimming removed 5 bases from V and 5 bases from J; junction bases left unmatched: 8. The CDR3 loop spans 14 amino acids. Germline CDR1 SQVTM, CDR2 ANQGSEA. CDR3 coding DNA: TGCAGCGTTAAAGGGGACAGGGGGACCCACGAGCAGTACTTC. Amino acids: CSVKGDRGTHEQYF.

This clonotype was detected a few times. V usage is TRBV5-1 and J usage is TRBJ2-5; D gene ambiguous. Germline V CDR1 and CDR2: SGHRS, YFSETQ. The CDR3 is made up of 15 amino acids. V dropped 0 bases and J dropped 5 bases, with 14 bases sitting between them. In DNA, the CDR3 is TGCGCCAGCAGCTTGGGTCGTCGGCGATTGGAGACCCAGTACTTC. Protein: CASSLGRRRLETQYF. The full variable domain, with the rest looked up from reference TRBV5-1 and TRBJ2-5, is KAGVTQTPRYLIKTRGQQVTLSCSPISGHRSVSWYQQTPGQGLQFLFEYFSETQRNKGNFPGRFSGRQFSNSRSEMNVSTLELGDSALYLCASSLGRRRLETQYFGPGTRLLVL.

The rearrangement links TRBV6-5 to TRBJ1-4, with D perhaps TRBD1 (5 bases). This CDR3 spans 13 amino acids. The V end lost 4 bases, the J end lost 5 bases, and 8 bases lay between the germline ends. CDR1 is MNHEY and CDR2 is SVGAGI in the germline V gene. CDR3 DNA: TGTGCCAGCAGTTTTCACAGGAATGAAAAACTGTTTTTT. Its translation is CASSFHRNEKLFF.

CDR3 sequence: CASNPAGVHYNEQFF. CDR3 coding DNA: TGTGCCAGCAACCCAGCGGGAGTGCATTACAATGAGCAGTTCTTC. The chain combines TRBV28 with TRBJ2-1; 8 bases line up with TRBD2. The CDR3 consists of 15 residues. J lost 4 bases, V lost 7 bases, and 9 bases had no gene match. Germline V CDR1 and CDR2: MDHEN, SYDVKM.

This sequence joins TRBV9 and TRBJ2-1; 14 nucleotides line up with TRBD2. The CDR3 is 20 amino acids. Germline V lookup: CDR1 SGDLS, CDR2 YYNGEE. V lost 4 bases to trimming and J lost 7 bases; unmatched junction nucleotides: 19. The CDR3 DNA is TGTGCCAGCAGCTCATCACTAGGGGGCTGGACTAGCGGGAGGATGAATGAGCAGTTCTTC. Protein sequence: CASSSSLGGWTSGRMNEQFF.

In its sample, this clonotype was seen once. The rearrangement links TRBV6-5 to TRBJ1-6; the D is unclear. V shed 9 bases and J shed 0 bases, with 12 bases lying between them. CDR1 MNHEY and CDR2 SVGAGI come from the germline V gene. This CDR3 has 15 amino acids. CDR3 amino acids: CASTVQRSYNSPLHF. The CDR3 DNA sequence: TGTGCCAGTACCGTACAGCGCTCCTATAATTCACCCCTCCACTTT.

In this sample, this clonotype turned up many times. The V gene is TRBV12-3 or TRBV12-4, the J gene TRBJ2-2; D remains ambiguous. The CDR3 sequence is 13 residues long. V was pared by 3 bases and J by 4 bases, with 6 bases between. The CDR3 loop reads CASSLRTTGELFF. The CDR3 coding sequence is TGTGCCAGCAGTTTGAGGACCACCGGGGAGCTGTTTTTT.

The CDR3 here is CSARDLLAIPYEQYF. The CDR3 DNA is TGCAGTGCTAGAGATTTGCTAGCGATCCCCTACGAGCAGTACTTC. The chain recombines TRBV20-1 with TRBJ2-5; tentatively, D is TRBD2 (6 bases). The closer fit of TRBJ2-7 to the DNA end suggests the J call may be wrong. CDR3 size: 15 residues. From germline, CDR1 is DFQATT and CDR2 SNEGSKA (reference sequence).

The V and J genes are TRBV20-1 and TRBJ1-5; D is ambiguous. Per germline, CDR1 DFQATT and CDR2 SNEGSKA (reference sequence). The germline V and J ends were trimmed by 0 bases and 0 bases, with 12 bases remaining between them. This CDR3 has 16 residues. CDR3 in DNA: TGCAGTGCTAGAGATCTTGAGCTTTATAGCAATCAGCCCCAGCATTTT. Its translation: CSARDLELYSNQPQHF.

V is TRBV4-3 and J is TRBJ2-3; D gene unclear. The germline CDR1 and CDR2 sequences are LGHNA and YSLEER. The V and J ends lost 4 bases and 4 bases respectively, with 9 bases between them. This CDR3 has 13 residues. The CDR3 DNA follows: TGCGCCAGCAGCCCCGATAAGGCAGATACGCAGTATTTT. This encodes CASSPDKADTQYF.

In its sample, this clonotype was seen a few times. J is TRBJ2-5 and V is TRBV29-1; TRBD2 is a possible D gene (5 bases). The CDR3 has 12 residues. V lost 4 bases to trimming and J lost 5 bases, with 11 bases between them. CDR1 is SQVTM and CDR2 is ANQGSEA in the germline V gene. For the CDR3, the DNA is TGCAGCGTTGTGCTAGCTCTGGAGACCCAGTACTTC. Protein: CSVVLALETQYF. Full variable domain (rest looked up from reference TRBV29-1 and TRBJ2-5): SAVISQKPSRDICQRGTSLTIQCQVDSQVTMMFWYRQQPGQSLTLIATANQGSEATYESGFVIDKFPISRPNLTFSTLTVSNMSPEDSSIYLCSVVLALETQYFGPGTRLLVL.

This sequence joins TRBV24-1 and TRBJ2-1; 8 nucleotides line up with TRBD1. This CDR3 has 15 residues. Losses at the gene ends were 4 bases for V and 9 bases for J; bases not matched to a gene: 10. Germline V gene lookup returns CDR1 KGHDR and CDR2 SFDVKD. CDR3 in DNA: TGTGCCACCAGTGACACGACAGGGGTGCAAGGTGAGCAGTTCTTC. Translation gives CATSDTTGVQGEQFF.